The rows below give T cell receptor beta chains drawn from one sample of a study of tumor and adjacent non-tumor tissue in lung cancer. MiXCR, run by TCRdb on the multiplex PCR reads, gives a single entry per CDR3 protein. The table has 85,000 to 100,000 distinct CDR3 sequences, just over 65% seen once; the top ten hold 15% to 20%. Input material: lung tumor tissue. The source is a man aged 60 to 69 with non-small cell lung cancer. CDR3s include the opening cysteine and the closing phenylalanine or tryptophan. The D gene is left open where the match is weak. Rows may omit the clone size; those that give it use once, few, many or a size class.

J	V	size	D	DNA	CDR3
TRBJ1-1	TRBV30	.	.	TGTGCCTGGAGTGTTAGTTTGGCTAAAGCTTTCTTT	CAWSVSLAKAFF
TRBJ1-5	TRBV7-8	many	.	TGTGCCAGCAGCTTAGTTCTCGGTCAGCCCCAGCATTTT	CASSLVLGQPQHF
TRBJ1-2	TRBV11-2	.	TRBD1	TGTGCCAGCAGCGCGGCGACAGGGGTGGATGGCTACACCTTC	CASSAATGVDGYTF
TRBJ2-7	TRBV4-1	.	.	TGTGCCAGCAGCCAAGAAGGGGCTACCGGGAGCGGGGAGCAGTACTTC	CASSQEGATGSGEQYF
TRBJ2-1	TRBV11-2	few	.	TGTACCAGCAGCTTAGTTGGGGAACCGCCTTACCGAGGGGAGCAGTTCTTC	CTSSLVGEPPYRGEQFF
TRBJ2-1	TRBV29-1	.	.	TGCAGCGTTCCCCTCACAAGTGGCTTCTACAATGAGCAGTTCTTC	CSVPLTSGFYNEQFF
TRBJ2-1	TRBV5-4	many	.	TGTGCCAGCAGCACCGATAGGGGTGAGCAGTTCTTC	CASSTDRGEQFF
TRBJ1-1	TRBV12-3/TRBV12-4	many	.	TGTGCCAGCAGTTTGGGACAACAAACTGAAGCTTTCTTT	CASSLGQQTEAFF
TRBJ2-1	TRBV6-2/TRBV6-3	.	.	TGTGCCAGCACTTACTTACGGGTGTCTAATGAGCAGTTCTTC	CASTYLRVSNEQFF
TRBJ1-5	TRBV10-3	.	TRBD1	TGTGCCAGTGGACAGGGCCGAAATCAGTCCCAGCATTTT	CASGQGRNQSQHF
TRBJ2-1	TRBV9	.	TRBD1	TGTGCCAGCAGCGTAGGGGACAGCAGCTCCTACAATGAGCAGTTCTTC	CASSVGDSSSYNEQFF
TRBJ2-3	TRBV29-1	many	TRBD2	TGCAGCGCGGGACTAGCGGGTTCAGATACGCAGTATTTT	CSAGLAGSDTQYF
TRBJ2-2	TRBV11-2	.	.	TGTGCCAGCAGCCCCGATGTCGCGAACACAGGGGAGCTGTTTTTT	CASSPDVANTGELFF
TRBJ1-4	TRBV4-1	.	TRBD1	TGTGCCAGCTGCCGTCTGGGACAGGGGTACGGCGAAAAACTGTTTTTT	CASCRLGQGYGEKLFF
TRBJ2-6	TRBV12-3/TRBV12-4	.	.	TGTACCAGTAGACCTGGGACTTCTGTCTCTGGGGCCAACGTCCTGACTTTC	CTSRPGTSVSGANVLTF
TRBJ2-1	TRBV30	.	.	TGTGCCTGGAGCCTAGGGGACAACTCCCACAATGAGCAGTTCTTC	CAWSLGDNSHNEQFF